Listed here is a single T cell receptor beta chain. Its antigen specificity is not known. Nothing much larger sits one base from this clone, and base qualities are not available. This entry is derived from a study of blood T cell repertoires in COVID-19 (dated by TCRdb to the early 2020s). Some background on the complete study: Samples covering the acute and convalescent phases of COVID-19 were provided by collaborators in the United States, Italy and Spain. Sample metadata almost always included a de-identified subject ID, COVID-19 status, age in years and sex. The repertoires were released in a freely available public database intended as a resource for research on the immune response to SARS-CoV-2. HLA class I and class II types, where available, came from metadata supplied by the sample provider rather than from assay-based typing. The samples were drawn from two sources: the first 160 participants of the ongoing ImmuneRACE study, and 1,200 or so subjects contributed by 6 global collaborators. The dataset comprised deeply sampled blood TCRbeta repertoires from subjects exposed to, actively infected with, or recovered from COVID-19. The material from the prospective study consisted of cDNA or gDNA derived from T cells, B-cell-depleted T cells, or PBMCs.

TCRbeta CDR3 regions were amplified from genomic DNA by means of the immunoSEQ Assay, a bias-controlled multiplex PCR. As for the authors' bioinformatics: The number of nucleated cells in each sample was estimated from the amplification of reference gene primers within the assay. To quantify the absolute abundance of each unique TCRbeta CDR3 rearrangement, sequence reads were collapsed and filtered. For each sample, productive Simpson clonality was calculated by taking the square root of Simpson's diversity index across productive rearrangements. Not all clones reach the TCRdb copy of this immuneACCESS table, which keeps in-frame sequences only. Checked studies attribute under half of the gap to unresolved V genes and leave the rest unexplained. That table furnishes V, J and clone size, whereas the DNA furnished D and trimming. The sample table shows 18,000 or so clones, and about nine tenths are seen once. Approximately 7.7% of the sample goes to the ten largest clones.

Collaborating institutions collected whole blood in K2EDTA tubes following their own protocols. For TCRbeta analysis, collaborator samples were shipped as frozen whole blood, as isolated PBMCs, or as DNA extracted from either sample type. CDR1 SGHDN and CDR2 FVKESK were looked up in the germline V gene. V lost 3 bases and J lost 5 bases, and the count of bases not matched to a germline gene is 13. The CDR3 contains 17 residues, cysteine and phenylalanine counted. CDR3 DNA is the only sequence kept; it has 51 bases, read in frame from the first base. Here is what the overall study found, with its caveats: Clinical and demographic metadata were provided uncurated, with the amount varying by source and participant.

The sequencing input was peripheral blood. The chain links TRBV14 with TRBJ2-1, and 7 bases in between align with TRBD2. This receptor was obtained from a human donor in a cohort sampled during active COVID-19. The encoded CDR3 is CASSHPLLGGVDNEQFF. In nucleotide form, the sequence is TGTGCCAGCAGCCACCCCCTTCTGGGAGGGGTCGACAATGAGCAGTTCTTC.